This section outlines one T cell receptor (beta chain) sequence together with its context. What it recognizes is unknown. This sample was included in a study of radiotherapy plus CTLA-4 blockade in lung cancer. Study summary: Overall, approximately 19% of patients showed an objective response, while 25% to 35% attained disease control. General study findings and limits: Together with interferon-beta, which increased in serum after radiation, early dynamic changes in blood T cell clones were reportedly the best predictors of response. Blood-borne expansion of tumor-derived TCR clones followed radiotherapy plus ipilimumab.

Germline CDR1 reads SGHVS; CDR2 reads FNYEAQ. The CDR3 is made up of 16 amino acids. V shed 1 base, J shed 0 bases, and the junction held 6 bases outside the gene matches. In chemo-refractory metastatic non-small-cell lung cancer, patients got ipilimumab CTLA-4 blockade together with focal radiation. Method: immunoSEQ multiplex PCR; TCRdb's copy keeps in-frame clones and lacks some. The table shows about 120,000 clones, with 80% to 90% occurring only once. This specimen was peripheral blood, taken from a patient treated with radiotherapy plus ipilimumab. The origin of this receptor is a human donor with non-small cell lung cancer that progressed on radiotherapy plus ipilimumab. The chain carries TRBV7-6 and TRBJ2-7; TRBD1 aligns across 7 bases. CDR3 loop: CASSLVGDSDSYEQYF. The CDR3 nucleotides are TGTGCCAGCAGCTTAGTCGGGGACAGCGACTCCTACGAGCAGTACTTC.